This note documents a single T cell receptor (beta chain) sequence. The antigen it recognizes is unknown. Base quality data are lacking; no much larger clone is found one base away. The germline V gene (reference sequence) provides CDR1 LNHDA and CDR2 SQIVND. CDR3 length: 16 amino acids, cysteine to phenylalanine. The read is trimmed to its CDR3 DNA, 48 bases read in frame from base 1. Between the V and J ends, shortened by 0 bases and 1 base respectively, the junction contains 13 bases. The library was built by means of the immunoSEQ multiplex PCR assay. A mixture of 60 forward primers for TCR Vbeta segments and 13 reverse primers for TCR Jbeta segments was used in the multiplex PCR. The CDR3 region of rearranged TCR beta genes was amplified from genomic DNA with a multiplex PCR assay. Amplified TCR beta libraries were sequenced as 87-base-pair reads on the Illumina HiSeq System. For the original study's pipeline: Across the roughly 640 repertoires, a later analysis counted roughly 84 million unique TCR beta chains, 9 million to 14 million of which were shared by at least two donors. To remove PCR and sequencing errors, raw reads were error-corrected and collapsed into unique sequences using a nearest-neighbor algorithm that merged closely related sequences. Alignment of CDR3 sequences to IMGT reference sequences was used to assign V, D and J gene segments. For a sequence to be retained, a match of at least six nucleotides to both a V gene segment and a J gene segment was required. A rearrangement was called productive if the CDR3 had no stop codons and remained in frame with V and J, and every other rearrangement was called non-productive. CDR3 was defined by IMGT convention, running from the second conserved V-encoded cysteine to the conserved J-encoded phenylalanine. The earlier analysis of roughly 590 of the donors excluded any sequence lacking an unambiguous match to a single V gene segment. An earlier analysis of 500 to 600 of the donors classified V segments as functional when productive rearrangements were above 56.7% and as segregating when the standard deviation between donors was above 5%. A statistical classification framework was built to diagnose cytomegalovirus status from the catalog of TCR beta chain sequences. In a later analysis, TCR nucleotide sequences were compared against IMGT/GENE-DB human TR gene sequences so that V and J genes could be assigned. A later analysis assigned CDR3 sequences and most-parsimonious VDJ recombination scenarios with the TCRdist pipeline. In a later analysis, each TCR beta chain was defined by its CDR3 amino acid sequence together with its V-gene family, and reads without a unique V-gene family were excluded. A later analysis removed several hundred highly shared, low-generation-probability nucleotide sequences to deal with suspected cross-contamination and a sequencing artifact. In a later analysis, a clonal expansion index for each public chain was calculated from normalized within-repertoire ranks of inferred template counts. A later analysis computed generation probabilities with a VDJ recombination model fitted to out-of-frame rearrangements, and checked the results against IGoR. A later analysis scored TCR-TCR, TCR-HLA and TCR-CMV co-occurrence with hypergeometric tests, applying a repertoire-size bias correction to TCR pairs. In a later analysis, false discovery rates were estimated by permuting HLA or CMV assignments 20 times. In a later analysis, co-occurring TCRs were grouped using DBSCAN, and TCRdist sequence similarity was added for clustering within HLA-allele-positive subsets. For co-occurrence clustering, repertoires with fewer than 30,000 or more than 120,000 public chains were excluded, along with a handful of repertoires with anomalous nucleotide sharing. As stored in TCRdb, this immuneACCESS dataset retains in-frame rearrangements with V and J assigned. A fraction of the clones does not appear; measured against another copy, unresolved V genes explain less than half of the discrepancy, and the remainder lacks a known reason. V, J and clone size derive from that table, while D and trimming were established from the DNA sequence. A total of under 250,000 clones appear in this sample, roughly 80% of them only once. The ten top clones hold 2.7% of the sample.

The data were taken from a study of cytomegalovirus exposure and HLA in healthy donors (dated by TCRdb to the late 2010s). Background for the entire study: According to an earlier analysis of 587 of the donors, 150 million to 200 million T cells yielded 90 million to 130 million unique TCR beta sequences and about 300 Gb of sequence data. Roughly 290 gigabases of sequencing data and roughly 80 million unique TCR sequences made up an early release that covered approximately 620 HLA-typed donors. Among the 398 genotyped donors, approximately 82% belonged to the genetic ancestry cluster associated with self-reported Caucasian donors. The study aimed to test whether signatures of past pathogen exposure could be identified by cataloging public T cell receptors. The study used immunosequencing to profile the T cell repertoires of about 670 subjects and linked those repertoires to cytomegalovirus serostatus. A separate validation cohort of more than 100 different subjects was used in addition to the approximately 640-subject first cohort. To predict cytomegalovirus infection status, the study combined high-throughput TCR immunosequencing, statistical association of individual TCRs with disease status, and machine learning. In a later analysis, previously published TCR beta repertoires from 666 donors were re-analyzed and high-resolution HLA genotyping was added so that TCR occurrence patterns could be studied. In the later analysis, no new phenotypic data were used to find candidate immune exposures; instead, reliance was placed on TCR beta sequences and their occurrence across donors. To decide whether each TCR beta V gene segment behaved as functional or pseudogenic, an earlier analysis of some 600 of the donors relied on high-throughput TCR beta sequencing. Donor age, sex, ethnicity and CMV serostatus were collected together with the repertoire data. A later genetic analysis used genome-wide SNP genotypes for 398 of the 666 donors, treating that subset as a discovery cohort. Every discovery cohort repertoire had been produced on one sequencing platform. Both class I and class II loci were covered by HLA typing, at four-digit resolution. Typing coverage differed by locus: A, B, C, DRB1 and DQB1 were typed in roughly 629-630 donors, DQA1 in about 510, DPA1 in 600 to 610, and DPB1 in 400 to 490. Roughly 5 DR-DQ haplotypes were handled as single units for association and clustering because linkage in the cohort was strong. Among some 400 genotyped donors of the cohort, an average of around 240,000 unique TCR beta nucleotide sequences were sequenced per donor, around 20% of them non-productive.

In total, roughly 670 healthy bone marrow donors made up the cohort. At the time of sampling, every cohort member was nominally healthy, though immune exposures that went unrecorded were likely present. The donor tested CMV seronegative and was one of the 352 seronegative cohort members. Every donor gave a peripheral blood sample, and the peripheral blood mononuclear cells from that sample were used for TCR beta sequencing. Genomic DNA extraction from the blood cell samples was performed with the Qiagen DNeasy Blood Extraction Kit. Overall study outcomes, separate from this receptor: Most TCR sequences were observed very rarely across donors, whereas some public TCRs were present in many individuals. According to a later analysis, TCR association rates differed among HLA loci, with DRB1 alleles showing the most associated TCRs and HLA-C alleles showing the fewest. Linkage disequilibrium might explain the correlated functional status among segregating V segments, but an unknown experimental factor could not be ruled out. Assigning TCR associations to individual alleles was difficult when HLA alleles, especially DR and DQ, strongly co-occurred. Specific HLA alleles were associated with 15,000 to 20,000 TCR beta sequences at a false discovery rate of 0.05 in a later analysis. The only immune exposure information available for the cohort was CMV serostatus. A further reported finding was that TCR beta sequences accurately predicted the HLA-A and HLA-B alleles for most subjects in the first cohort. Roughly uniform sequencing depth across donors was assumed in presence/absence analyses, although this assumption may not hold. A total of roughly 160 TCR beta chains were listed by the study as associated with cytomegalovirus. An earlier analysis of some 560 of the donors showed that most TCR beta V segments appeared in productive rearrangements either about 87% or about 30% of the time, which broadly matched IMGT annotations. According to the authors, the approach could potentially be generalized to other disease states and immunological phenotypes. The earlier analysis of about 600 of the donors excluded some 15 rarely observed V segments, including chromosome 9 orphons, because counts were too low. Compared with the approximately 670-donor mean, donors in an Asian-associated ancestry cluster had fewer N-insertions in productive TCRs, according to a later genetic analysis. An association between a missense DCLRE1C variant and V-gene and J-gene trimming of TCR beta chains was found in a later genetic analysis and replicated in an independent cohort. In both the original and validation cohorts, the classifier was reported to diagnose cytomegalovirus status with high specificity and sensitivity. A later analysis found that HLA-associated TCR beta chains were more clonally expanded and had lower generation probabilities than equally common non-associated chains. Three of the identified cytomegalovirus-associated TCR beta chains were confirmed in vitro to be specific for cytomegalovirus antigens. The cohort was sequenced for TCR beta chains only, and without alpha or paired-chain data the features that could be detected were limited. Several of the top co-occurrence clusters appeared to be linked to parvovirus B19, influenza, CMV and Epstein-Barr virus, according to a later analysis. A cluster of highly shared sequence variants was judged likely to represent a technical artifact of the sequencing pipeline. Most CMV-associated TCR beta chains appeared to be HLA-restricted in a later analysis, and the HLA associations seemed to be driven largely by CMV exposure. Because some donors lacked HLA typing at each locus, the association tests relied only on the typed subset. Some IMGT-functional V segments, including TRBV6-2 and TRBV6-3, could not be told apart with the 87-base-pair reads, so those segments were excluded.

The sample comprised PBMCs. The chain employs TRBV19 and TRBJ2-7; matching of 7 bases hints at TRBD1 as the D gene. The source of this sequence is a woman aged 40 to 50 in good health and CMV-seronegative. The CDR3 corresponds to CASSIDHPGGSYEQYF. The sequence in DNA is TGTGCCAGTAGTATAGATCATCCAGGGGGGTCCTACGAGCAGTACTTC.